This T cell receptor (beta chain) was captured by sequencing in a study of cytomegalovirus exposure and HLA in healthy donors. Study overall: Drawn from HLA-typed donors, about 85 million unique TCRs were held in an early data release. The study, taken as a whole, reports: The productive fraction for most TCR beta V segments was about 90% or about 30% in an earlier analysis.

All donors participated as healthy donors of bone marrow. CDR1 is MNHNY and CDR2 is SVGAGI in the germline V gene (reference sequence). This CDR3 comprises 14 residues. Trimming stripped 7 bases from V and 0 bases from J, with 12 bases between. The PCR ran on 60 Vbeta and 13 Jbeta primers. Sequencing used immunoSEQ multiplex PCR; TCRdb keeps in-frame clones, though not all of them. The sample has some 140,000 clones, roughly 80% seen once. With regard to this clone: Its matching antigen is unknown.

This sequence originates from a woman between 35 and 50 years old in good health and CMV-seronegative. This rearrangement joins TRBV6-6 to TRBJ1-1; D possibly corresponds to TRBD1 (5 bases). The source material was PBMCs. The CDR3 spells CASIDGTMNTEAFF. CDR3 nucleotides: TGTGCCAGCATCGATGGGACTATGAACACTGAAGCTTTCTTT.